These 27 T cell receptor beta chains originate from one sample sequenced in a study of shared clonotypes between healthy human individuals. Data came from immunoSEQ multiplex PCR; TCRdb stores just in-frame clones and leaves some out. The top ten clones hold under 0.06% of a sample with about 510,000 clones, roughly 95% of them seen once. Sequencing was done on a sample of naive CD4+ T cells sorted from blood. Subset indicated: CD45RA+ positively selected. Receptors originate from a woman aged 25 to 39 in good health.

This chain links TRBV7-9 with TRBJ1-1; 9 nucleotides line up with TRBD1. CDR3 length: 16 amino acids. Germline-derived CDR1 and CDR2 are SEHNR and FQNEAQ (reference sequence). V dropped 2 bases and J dropped 1; count of bases not matched to a gene: 5. CDR3 residues: CASSLLQGAPNTEAFF. The CDR3 DNA follows: TGTGCCAGCAGCTTACTACAGGGGGCGCCGAACACTGAAGCTTTCTTT.

The CDR3 nucleotides read TGTGCCAGCGGTATGGAAGAGCAGTACTTC. Its translation: CASGMEEQYF. The J gene is TRBJ2-7, the V gene TRBV28; unclear D gene. Germline CDR1 is MDHEN and CDR2 is SYDVKM. The CDR3 contains 10 residues. The germline V and J ends were trimmed by 8 bases and 7 bases, with 9 bases remaining between them.

This chain connects TRBV19 to TRBJ2-1, with D unclear. The CDR3 is 13 residues long. Germline V gives CDR1 LNHDA, CDR2 SQIVND (reference sequence). Trimming took 7 bases from V and 2 from J, leaving 9 bases between them. For the CDR3, the DNA is TGTGCCAGTACGGTACCCCCCTACAATGAGCAGTTCTTC. This encodes CASTVPPYNEQFF.

This chain connects TRBV9 to TRBJ1-2; D not resolved. Trimming took off 7 bases at V and 4 bases at J, with 20 bases between the two ends. The CDR3 sequence is 15 residues long. Germline-derived CDR1 and CDR2 are SGDLS and YYNGEE. Written as DNA, the CDR3 is TGTGCCAGCTCAGAACGGGCAGTCCTCGGCTATGGCTACACCTTC. Translating gives CASSERAVLGYGYTF. Variable domain in full (rest from reference TRBV9 and TRBJ1-2): DSGVTQTPKHLITATGQRVTLRCSPRSGDLSVYWYQQSLDQGLQFLIQYYNGEERAKGNILERFSAQQFPDLHSELNLSSLELGDSALYFCASSERAVLGYGYTFGSGTRLTVV.

V usage is TRBV5-1 and J usage is TRBJ1-1; D is possibly TRBD1 (6 bases). V lost 3 bases to trimming and J lost 0 bases, with 12 bases between them. Germline V lookup: CDR1 SGHRS, CDR2 YFSETQ. This CDR3 has 15 residues. CDR3 sequence (DNA): TGCGCCAGCAGCTCAGGGGCAATGGTGAACACTGAAGCTTTCTTT. It encodes CASSSGAMVNTEAFF.

The chain has TRBV23-1 and TRBJ2-1; 8 bases map to TRBD1. TRBV23-1 is marked as an open reading frame, function uncertain. With 4 bases clipped from V and 6 bases from J, the junction kept 17 bases outside the gene matches. This CDR3 contains 18 residues. The CDR3 loop is CASSRKNPGTGRLNEQFF. CDR3 bases: TGCGCCAGCAGTCGAAAAAATCCCGGGACAGGTCGTCTCAATGAGCAGTTCTTC.

V and J are TRBV2 and TRBJ1-5, with D uncertain. Germline loops: CDR1 SNHLY, CDR2 FYNNEI. The V end was cut by 7 bases, the J end by 7 bases, with 14 bases between. This CDR3 comprises 13 residues. CDR3 residues: CASTEDSVQPQHF. In nucleotides, the CDR3 is TGTGCCAGCACGGAGGACTCGGTCCAGCCCCAGCATTTT.

The rearrangement links TRBV19 to TRBJ1-1; 7 bases agree with TRBD1. With V trimmed by 7 bases and J by 10 bases, 9 bases remained unmatched. Per germline, CDR1 LNHDA and CDR2 SQIVND (reference sequence). This CDR3 is built from 12 residues. CDR3 DNA sequence: TGTGCCAGTACCCCATCAGGGGGGGTAGCTTTCTTT. Encoded protein: CASTPSGGVAFF.

The chain uses TRBV11-2 and TRBJ2-2; tentative D call: TRBD1 (5 bases). CDR3 size: 13 residues. V lost 1 base to trimming and J lost 7 bases, with 7 bases between them. Per germline, CDR1 SGHAT and CDR2 FQNNGV. The CDR3 nucleotides are TGTGCCAGCAGCTTAGCCAGGGTCGGGGAGCTGTTTTTT. Translation: CASSLARVGELFF.

The V call is TRBV28, the J call TRBJ2-7; 11 bases are a match to TRBD1. V lost 10 bases to trimming and J lost 6 bases; unmatched junction nucleotides: 17. CDR3 length equals 16 residues. The V gene's germline CDR1 is MDHEN and CDR2 SYDVKM. CDR3 sequence reads: CAIQGTGGTSILEQYF. CDR3 DNA: TGTGCCATACAGGGGACAGGGGGGACTAGCATCCTCGAGCAGTACTTC.

This clone has just one count. CDR3 residues: CASSPRGSDGNTIYF. CDR3 sequence (DNA): TGTGCCAGCTCACCAAGGGGCTCTGATGGAAACACCATATATTTT. This chain uses TRBV18 with TRBJ1-3; D perhaps matches TRBD1 (5 bases). The CDR3 is 15 amino acids. Germline V gene sequence: CDR1 KGHSH, CDR2 LQKENI. Trimming stripped 2 bases from V and 3 bases from J, with 11 bases between.

The CDR3 DNA is TGTGCCATCAGGGATTTATCGAAAGGGTACTCCTACGAGCAGTACTTC. Its protein product is CAIRDLSKGYSYEQYF. The chain recombines TRBV10-3 with TRBJ2-7; D not resolved. Germline CDR1 and CDR2: ENHRY and SYGVKD. V lost 6 bases, J lost 0 bases, and 18 bases lay in between. The CDR3 has 16 amino acids.

In the case of this clone: Distinct nucleotide sequences in the sample also encode this CDR3. V is TRBV18 and J is TRBJ2-6, with 9 bases aligning to TRBD1. The germline V gene has CDR1 KGHSH and CDR2 LQKENI. V was pared by 4 bases and J by 0 bases, with 10 bases of the junction left unmatched. This CDR3 has 19 residues. CDR3 in DNA: TGTGCCAGCTCACACATACCGGGACAGGGATCCTCTGGGGCCAACGTCCTGACTTTC. This translates into CASSHIPGQGSSGANVLTF.

This chain connects TRBV7-2 to TRBJ2-5; 9 nucleotides line up with TRBD2. This CDR3 region has 16 residues. The V and J ends lost 4 bases and 5 bases, in that order; junction bases with no gene match: 11. Per the germline V gene, CDR1 is SGHTA and CDR2 is FQGNSA. This CDR3 is CASSSPIAGAYETQYF. The CDR3 DNA sequence: TGTGCCAGCAGCTCGCCCATAGCGGGAGCGTATGAGACCCAGTACTTC.

This sequence joins TRBV19 and TRBJ2-6; D is uncertain. V was trimmed by 1 base and J by 2 bases, leaving 9 bases between them. This CDR3 has 16 amino acids. The germline CDR1 and CDR2 sequences are LNHDA and SQIVND (reference sequence). Written as DNA, the CDR3 is TGTGCCAGTAGTATAGCCGCATTACCTGGGGCCAACGTCCTGACTTTC. This sequence encodes CASSIAALPGANVLTF.

The V call is TRBV18, the J call TRBJ1-3; D gene uncertain. Trimming removed 3 bases at V and 0 bases at J, with 12 bases between. Germline V gene sequence: CDR1 KGHSH, CDR2 LQKENI. The CDR3 is 16 amino acids. For the CDR3, the DNA is TGTGCCAGCTCACCGGCAGACGGACCCTCTGGAAACACCATATATTTT. Translated: CASSPADGPSGNTIYF.

The chain joins TRBV18 to TRBJ1-4; tentatively, D is TRBD1 (5 bases). The germline V and J ends were trimmed by 0 bases and 3 bases, with 14 bases remaining between them. CDR3 length equals 17 residues. The germline CDR1 and CDR2 sequences are KGHSH and LQKENI. The chain's CDR3 is CASSPPSGRGSNEKLFF. CDR3 coding DNA: TGTGCCAGCTCACCACCCTCAGGGAGGGGTTCTAATGAAAAACTGTTTTTT.

The V and J genes are TRBV29-1 and TRBJ2-4; maybe TRBD2 (6 bases). The CDR3 consists of 15 residues. V was clipped by 4 bases and J by 5 bases, with 18 bases between them. Germline V gene data show CDR1 as SQVTM and CDR2 as ANQGSEA. CDR3 coding DNA: TGCAGCGTTGTTCTTTTTCCCAAGCGGGAAAACATTCAGTACTTC. The encoded protein is CSVVLFPKRENIQYF.

The J gene is TRBJ1-2, the V gene TRBV7-9; weak D call: TRBD1 (6 bases). Deletions cut 1 base from V and 7 bases from J, with 10 bases between. Looked up from germline, CDR1 is SEHNR and CDR2 is FQNEAQ (reference sequence). The CDR3 spans 13 residues. The CDR3 bases are TGTGCCAGCAGCTTAGAACAGGGACGTGGCTACACCTTC. This translates into CASSLEQGRGYTF.

This chain uses TRBV5-1 with TRBJ1-4; D might be TRBD1 (5 bases). The V gene's germline CDR1 is SGHRS and CDR2 YFSETQ. The CDR3 is made up of 14 amino acids. Deletions cut 5 bases from V and 4 bases from J, with 12 bases between. CDR3 sequence: CASSPDSYNEKLFF. In DNA, the CDR3 is TGCGCCAGCAGTCCCGACAGCTATAATGAAAAACTGTTTTTT.

The gene calls are TRBV19 and TRBJ2-5, with D perhaps TRBD2 (6 bases). The assigned J gene may be wrong: the sequence end matches TRBJ2-7 better. Germline V gene sequence: CDR1 LNHDA, CDR2 SQIVND (reference sequence). This CDR3 comprises 15 residues. CDR3 DNA sequence: TGTGCCAGTAGTATGCCGGGACTCGCCTCCTACGAGCAGTACTTC. This translates into CASSMPGLASYEQYF.

V usage is TRBV6-5 and J usage is TRBJ2-7; 10 bases match TRBD2. The germline V gene has CDR1 MNHEY and CDR2 SVGAGI. The trim removed 4 bases at V and 6 bases at J, leaving 9 bases unmatched. The CDR3 contains 15 residues. The DNA of the CDR3 is TGTGCCAGCAGTTCTAGCGGGAGCCCCCGCGCCGAGCAGTACTTC. It yields the protein CASSSSGSPRAEQYF.

The chain recombines TRBV10-3 with TRBJ1-1; D is undetermined. In germline, CDR1 is ENHRY, CDR2 SYGVKD. The CDR3 has 15 residues. V was clipped by 9 bases and J by 1 base, with 18 bases between them. Written as DNA, the CDR3 is TGTGCCATATCGGGAGGCGCTCGGAAGAACACTGAAGCTTTCTTT. This codes for CAISGGARKNTEAFF.

The chain couples TRBV19 to TRBJ2-3; TRBD1 agrees at 8 bases. V gave up 4 bases and J gave up 6 bases; unmatched junction bases: 6. The V gene's germline CDR1 is LNHDA and CDR2 SQIVND (reference sequence). CDR3 length: 14 amino acids. The CDR3 DNA is TGTGCCAGTAGTACCGGACAGGGTGCCGATACGCAGTATTTT. Protein sequence: CASSTGQGADTQYF.

The chain joins TRBV5-5 to TRBJ1-1; perhaps TRBD1 as D (5 bases). The germline V gene encodes CDR1 SGHKS and CDR2 YYEKEE (reference sequence). The CDR3 extends over 15 amino acids. The V gene lost 3 bases and the J gene lost 1 base, with 13 bases spanning the gap. This CDR3 is CASSSMKTANTEAFF. The DNA for the CDR3 is TGTGCCAGCAGCTCGATGAAGACAGCGAACACTGAAGCTTTCTTT.

V gene TRBV5-1 combines with J gene TRBJ2-1; 10 bases line up with TRBD2. The CDR3 has 17 amino acids. The V and J ends lost 1 base and 4 bases, in that order; junction bases with no gene match: 8. Germline V gives CDR1 SGHRS, CDR2 YFSETQ. The CDR3 reads CASSLSSGSVSYNEQFF. Here the CDR3 DNA reads TGCGCCAGCAGCTTGTCTAGCGGGAGTGTGAGTTACAATGAGCAGTTCTTC.

This sequence joins TRBV19 and TRBJ1-1, with 7 bases that match TRBD1. The V segment lost 9 bases and the J segment 5 bases; nucleotides outside the gene matches: 12. Germline V gene sequence: CDR1 LNHDA, CDR2 SQIVND (reference sequence). The CDR3 is made up of 14 amino acids. The CDR3 DNA reads as TGTGCCAGCGGGGTACGACAGGGTGTGACTGAAGCTTTCTTT. This codes for CASGVRQGVTEAFF. Full variable domain (outside the CDR3, taken from reference TRBV19 and TRBJ1-1): DGGITQSPKYLFRKEGQNVTLSCEQNLNHDAMYWYRQDPGQGLRLIYYSQIVNDFQKGDIAEGYSVSREKKESFPLTVTSAQKNPTAFYLCASGVRQGVTEAFFGQGTRLTVV.